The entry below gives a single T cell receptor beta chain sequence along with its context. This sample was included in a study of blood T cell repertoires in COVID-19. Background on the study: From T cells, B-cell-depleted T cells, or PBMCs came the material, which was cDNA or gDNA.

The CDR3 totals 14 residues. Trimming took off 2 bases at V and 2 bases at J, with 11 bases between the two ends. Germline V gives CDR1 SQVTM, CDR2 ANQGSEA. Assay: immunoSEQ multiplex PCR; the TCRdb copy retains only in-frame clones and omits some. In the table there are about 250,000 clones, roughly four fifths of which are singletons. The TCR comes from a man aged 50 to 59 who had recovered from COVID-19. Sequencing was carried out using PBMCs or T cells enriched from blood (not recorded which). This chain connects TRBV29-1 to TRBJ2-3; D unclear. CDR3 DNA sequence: TGCAGCGTTGAATTCGGCGGCCTCACAGATACGCAGTATTTT. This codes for CSVEFGGLTDTQYF.